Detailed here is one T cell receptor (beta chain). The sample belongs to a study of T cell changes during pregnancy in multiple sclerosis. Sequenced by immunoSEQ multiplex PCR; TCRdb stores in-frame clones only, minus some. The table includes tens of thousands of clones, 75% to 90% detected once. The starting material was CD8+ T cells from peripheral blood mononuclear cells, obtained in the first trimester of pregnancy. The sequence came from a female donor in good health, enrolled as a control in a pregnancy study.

The CDR3 DNA is TGTGCCAGCTGGGGGGGGGATGAAAAACTGTTTTTT. Translation gives CASWGGDEKLFF. The genes are TRBV6-5 and TRBJ1-4, with D maybe TRBD1 (5 bases). Looked up from germline, CDR1 is MNHEY and CDR2 is SVGAGI. V lost 8 bases and J 6 bases, leaving 10 bases between the germline ends. This CDR3 comprises 12 residues.